These 15 T cell receptor beta chains share one sample of origin, sequenced in a study of blood T cell repertoires in COVID-19. Profiled with immunoSEQ multiplex PCR; TCRdb holds only in-frame clones, not every one. The top ten hold around 12% of the sample, which has 170,000 or so clones, 80% to 90% seen once. Source material: peripheral blood. Every receptor here comes from a woman aged 70-85 years with COVID-19, enrolled during active disease.

The chain recombines TRBV14 with TRBJ1-6; no clear D. V gave up 1 base and J gave up 10 bases, with 8 bases separating them. Germline lookup yields CDR1 SGHDN and CDR2 FVKESK. CDR3 length: 13 amino acids. Here the CDR3 DNA reads TGTGCCAGCAGCCAAGCGAGGGAATCACCCCTCCACTTT. Translating gives CASSQARESPLHF.

Notes on this clone: The germline gene is not matched at one end of the junction; a read error may be the cause. The rearrangement links TRBV7-7 to TRBJ1-6; TRBD1 matches 7 bases. The CDR3 extends over 17 amino acids. The germline gives CDR1 SSHAT, CDR2 FNYEAQ (reference sequence). This CDR3 is CASSSPRGRSYNSPLHF. In DNA, the CDR3 is TGTGCTAGCAGCTCCCCAAGGGGGCGGTCCTATAATTCACCCCTCCACTTT.

This chain uses TRBV7-3 with TRBJ1-5; D uncertain. V dropped 5 bases and J dropped 5 bases, with 10 bases sitting between them. The CDR3 loop spans 13 amino acids. Looked up from germline, CDR1 is SGHTA and CDR2 is FQGTGA. The chain's CDR3 is CASSRGPDQPQHF. In DNA, the CDR3 is TGTGCCAGCAGCCGGGGTCCCGATCAGCCCCAGCATTTT.

The rearrangement uses TRBV19 and TRBJ2-7; D perhaps matches TRBD2 (5 bases). Per germline, CDR1 LNHDA and CDR2 SQIVND (reference sequence). The CDR3 has 13 amino acids. V was pared by 4 bases and J by 2 bases, with 9 bases between. The CDR3 coding sequence is TGTGCCAGTAGTAAGGGAGACACCTACGAGCAGTACTTC. Translated: CASSKGDTYEQYF.

The chain couples TRBV10-3 to TRBJ1-5; maybe TRBD1 (5 bases). Trimming pared 5 bases from V and 0 bases from J, leaving 14 bases between. CDR3 size: 16 residues. Germline lookup yields CDR1 ENHRY and CDR2 SYGVKD. As DNA, the CDR3 is TGTGCCATCAGTCTCGACAGTCTTGGTAGCAATCAGCCCCAGCATTTT. Residues: CAISLDSLGSNQPQHF.

The chain combines TRBV4-2 with TRBJ2-7; D is perhaps TRBD2 (5 bases). V lost 0 bases and J 2 bases, leaving 14 bases between the germline ends. Germline loops: CDR1 LGHNA, CDR2 YNFKEQ. The CDR3 loop spans 16 amino acids. The CDR3 sequence is CASSQDKRNPPYEQYF. The CDR3 DNA reads as TGTGCCAGCAGCCAAGACAAGCGGAACCCCCCCTACGAGCAGTACTTC.

The chain uses TRBV18 and TRBJ2-1, with a weak D call TRBD2 (6 bases). Trimming removed 2 bases at V and 0 bases at J, with 8 bases between. In germline, CDR1 is KGHSH, CDR2 LQKENI. The CDR3 loop spans 15 amino acids. This chain's CDR3 is CASSPLLASYNEQFF. CDR3 bases: TGTGCCAGCTCACCATTACTAGCCTCCTACAATGAGCAGTTCTTC.

This clone has just a few counts. The chain carries TRBV7-6 and TRBJ2-7; 9 bases are shared with TRBD2. CDR3 length equals 16 residues. The trim removed 1 base at V and 4 bases at J, leaving 8 bases unmatched. Germline V CDR1 and CDR2: SGHVS, FNYEAQ. The CDR3 coding sequence is TGTGCCAGCAGCTTAGGTCATCTAGCGGGAATGTACGAGCAGTACTTC. Translating it yields CASSLGHLAGMYEQYF.

This clone was counted a few times. The chain couples TRBV29-1 to TRBJ1-1, with D tentatively TRBD1 (5 bases). Germline CDR1 and CDR2: SQVTM and ANQGSEA. This CDR3 has 15 amino acids. V was cut by 0 bases and J by 2 bases, with 13 bases left in between. In DNA form, the CDR3 reads TGCAGCGTTGAAGATCGCGGGACGCCTAACACTGAAGCTTTCTTT. It is translated as CSVEDRGTPNTEAFF.

As to this clone: The junction shows a germline mismatch at one end, possibly a read error. The chain uses TRBV6-6 and TRBJ2-1; TRBD2 agrees at 8 bases. This CDR3 has 14 residues. Germline V gene lookup returns CDR1 MNHNY and CDR2 SVGAGI (reference sequence). CDR3 residues: CASTGLASSNEQFF. The CDR3 DNA reads as TGTGCCAGCACTGGACTAGCTTCCTCCAATGAGCAGTTCTTC.

The chain is built from TRBV7-3 and TRBJ2-1, with TRBD2 matching 7 bases. After removal of 2 bases from V and 4 bases from J, the junction contained 5 bases not matched to a gene. This CDR3 comprises 15 residues. Germline V lookup: CDR1 SGHTA, CDR2 FQGTGA. CDR3: CASSLFLAEYNEQFF. The DNA for the CDR3 is TGTGCCAGCAGCTTATTTCTAGCGGAGTACAATGAGCAGTTCTTC.

The chain links TRBV19 to TRBJ2-6; D is possibly TRBD1 (6 bases). Germline V gene lookup returns CDR1 LNHDA and CDR2 SQIVND (reference sequence). With 5 bases removed from V and 4 bases from J, the gap between germline ends came to 12 bases. The CDR3 contains 15 residues. The CDR3 loop reads CASSHTGSGANVLTF. CDR3 coding DNA: TGTGCCAGTAGTCATACAGGGTCAGGGGCCAACGTCCTGACTTTC.

This chain joins TRBV6-5 and TRBJ1-1; the match to TRBD1 covers 7 bases. Per the germline V gene, CDR1 is MNHEY and CDR2 is SVGAGI. V lost 5 bases, J lost 4 bases, and 7 bases stayed unmatched. This CDR3 spans 14 amino acids. CDR3 sequence: CASSRQGIGTEAFF. DNA for the CDR3: TGTGCCAGCAGTCGACAGGGCATAGGCACTGAAGCTTTCTTT.

This chain links TRBV27 with TRBJ1-1; a weak D match, TRBD1 (6 bases). The CDR3 is made up of 14 amino acids. CDR1 is MNHEY and CDR2 is SMNVEV in the germline V gene (reference sequence). Trimming took 3 bases from V and 3 from J, leaving 11 bases between them. CDR3 in amino acids: CASSFGGPDTEAFF. The CDR3 DNA is TGTGCCAGCAGTTTTGGGGGCCCAGACACTGAAGCTTTCTTT.

The J gene is TRBJ1-2, the V gene TRBV5-6; weak D call: TRBD1 (6 bases). V was clipped by 3 bases and J by 4 bases, with 25 bases between them. Germline V gene lookup returns CDR1 SGHDT and CDR2 YYEEEE. CDR3 length: 18 residues. Here the CDR3 DNA reads TGTGCCAGCAGCTCGTTTAGGAGGCAATACAGGGCCGGCTATGGCTACACCTTC. It yields the protein CASSSFRRQYRAGYGYTF.